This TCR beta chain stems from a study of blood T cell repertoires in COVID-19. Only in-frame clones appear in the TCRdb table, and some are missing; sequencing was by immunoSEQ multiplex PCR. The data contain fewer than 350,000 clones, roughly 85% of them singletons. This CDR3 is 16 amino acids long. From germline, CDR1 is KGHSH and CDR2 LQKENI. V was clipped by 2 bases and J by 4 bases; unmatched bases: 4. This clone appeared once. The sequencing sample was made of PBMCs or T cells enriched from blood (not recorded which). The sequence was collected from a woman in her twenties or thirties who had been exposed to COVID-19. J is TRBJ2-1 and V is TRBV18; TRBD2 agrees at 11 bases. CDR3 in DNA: TGTGCCAGCTCACCAAGACTAGCGGGATCGTACAATGAGCAGTTCTTC. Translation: CASSPRLAGSYNEQFF. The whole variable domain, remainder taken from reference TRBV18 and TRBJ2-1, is NAGVMQNPRHLVRRRGQEARLRCSPMKGHSHVYWYRQLPEEGLKFMVYLQKENIIDESGMPKERFSAEFPKEGPSILRIQQVVRGDSAAYFCASSPRLAGSYNEQFFGPGTRLTVL.